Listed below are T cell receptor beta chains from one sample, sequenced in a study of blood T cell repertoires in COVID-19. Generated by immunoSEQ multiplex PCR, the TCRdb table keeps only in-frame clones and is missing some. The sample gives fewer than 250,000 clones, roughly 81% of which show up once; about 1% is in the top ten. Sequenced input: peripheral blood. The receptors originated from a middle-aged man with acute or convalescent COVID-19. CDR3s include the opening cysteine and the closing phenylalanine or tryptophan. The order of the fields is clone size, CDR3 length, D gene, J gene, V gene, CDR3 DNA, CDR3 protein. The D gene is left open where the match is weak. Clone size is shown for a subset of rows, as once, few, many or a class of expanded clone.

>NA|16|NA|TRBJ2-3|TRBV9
TGTGCCAGCAGCGTAGTTGGAGGGGGCAACACAGATACGCAGTATTTT
CASSVVGGGNTDTQYF
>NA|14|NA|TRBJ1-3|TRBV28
TGTGCCAGCGGGAGAGTACAAGGCGGAAACACCATATATTTT
CASGRVQGGNTIYF
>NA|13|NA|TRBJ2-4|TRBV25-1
TGTGCCAGCAGTGTGGGGGCTGCATACATTCAGTACTTC
CASSVGAAYIQYF
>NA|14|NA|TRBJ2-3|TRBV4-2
TGTGCCAGCAGCCAAGCGGAGGGGACAGATACGCAGTATTTT
CASSQAEGTDTQYF
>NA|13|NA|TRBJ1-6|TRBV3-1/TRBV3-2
TGTGCCAGCAGCCCGGGTTCTAATTCACCCCTCCACTTT
CASSPGSNSPLHF
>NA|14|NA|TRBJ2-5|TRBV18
TGTGCCAGCTCACCAGGGGCAGGGCTCGGGACCCAGTACTTC
CASSPGAGLGTQYF
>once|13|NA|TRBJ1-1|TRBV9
TGTGCCAGCAGCCGAGGGGGAATGCCCGAAGCTTTCTTT
CASSRGGMPEAFF
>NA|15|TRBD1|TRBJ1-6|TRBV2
TGTGCCAGCAGCTTATACGACAGGGCTAACTCACCCCTCCACTTT
CASSLYDRANSPLHF
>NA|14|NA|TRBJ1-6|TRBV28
TGTGCCAGCAGTGGGGCAGGGGTAAATTCACCCCTCCACTTT
CASSGAGVNSPLHF
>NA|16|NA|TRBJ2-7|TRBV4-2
TGTGCCAGCAGCCCGAACCGGGACATTAACTCCTACGAGCAGTACTTC
CASSPNRDINSYEQYF
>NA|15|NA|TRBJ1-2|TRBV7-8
TGTGCCAGCAGCTTAGGTCGAGGGGGGGCGTATGGCTACACCTTC
CASSLGRGGAYGYTF
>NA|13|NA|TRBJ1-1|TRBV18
TGTGCCAGCTCACCAATGGTCGGCACTGAAGCTTTCTTT
CASSPMVGTEAFF
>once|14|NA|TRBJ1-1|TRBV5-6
TGTGCCAGCGAGACCTCCCGACGAGGAACTGAAGCTTTCTTT
CASETSRRGTEAFF
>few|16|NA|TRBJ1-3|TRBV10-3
TGTGCCATCAGTGAGACGGAGACCCTCTCTGGAAACACCATATATTTT
CAISETETLSGNTIYF
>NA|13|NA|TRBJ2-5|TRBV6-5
TGTGCCAGCAGTCCCCCAGGGGAGGAGACCCAGTACTTC
CASSPPGEETQYF
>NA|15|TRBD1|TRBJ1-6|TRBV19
TGTGCCAGTTTAGCGCGGACAGGGGATGGTTCACCCCTCCACTTT
CASLARTGDGSPLHF
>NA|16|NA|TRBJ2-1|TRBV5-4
TGTGCCAGCAGCTTAGAGGCGTCGAGCTCCTACAATGAGCAGTTCTTC
CASSLEASSSYNEQFF